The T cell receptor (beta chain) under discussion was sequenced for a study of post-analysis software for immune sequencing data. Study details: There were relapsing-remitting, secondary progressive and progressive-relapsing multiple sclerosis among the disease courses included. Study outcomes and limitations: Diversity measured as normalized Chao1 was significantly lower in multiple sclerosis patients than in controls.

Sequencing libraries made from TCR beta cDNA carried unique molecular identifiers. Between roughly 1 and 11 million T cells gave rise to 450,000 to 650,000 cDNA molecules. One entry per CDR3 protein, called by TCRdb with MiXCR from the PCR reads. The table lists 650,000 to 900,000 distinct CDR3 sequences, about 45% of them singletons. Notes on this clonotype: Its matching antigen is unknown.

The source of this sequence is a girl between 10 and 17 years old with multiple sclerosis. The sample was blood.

The CDR3 nucleotides read TGCGCCAGCAGCCAAGAGGTTGCCCGTGGCTACACCTTC. This codes for CASSQEVARGYTF. The V and J genes are TRBV4-1 and TRBJ1-2; unclear D gene. V lost 0 bases, J lost 7 bases, and 9 bases lay in between. The CDR3 has 13 amino acids. Germline-derived CDR1 and CDR2 are MGHRA and YSYEKL.